This entry lists 14 T cell receptor beta chains sequenced from one sample in a study of T cells in localized non-small cell lung cancer. Profiled with immunoSEQ multiplex PCR; TCRdb holds only in-frame clones, not every one. The sample yields tens of thousands of clones, 88% seen once. The source was peripheral blood, collected before any cancer treatment. The receptor set was obtained from a female donor aged 60 or older with stage III squamous cell lung carcinoma.

This clone was recorded a few times. This chain joins TRBV5-6 and TRBJ2-3, with 7 bases lining up with TRBD2. The CDR3 runs 14 residues. J was trimmed by 6 bases and V by 3 bases; bases with no gene match: 7. CDR1 is SGHDT, CDR2 YYEEEE, per germline. The CDR3: CASSWGTTSDTQYF. In nucleotides, the CDR3 is TGTGCCAGCAGCTGGGGGACTACTTCGGATACGCAGTATTTT.

This clone was seen more than once but under ten times. This sequence joins TRBV7-9 and TRBJ1-4, with a possible D match to TRBD1 (5 bases). Trimming pared 5 bases from V and 5 bases from J, leaving 12 bases between. Germline-derived CDR1 and CDR2 are SEHNR and FQNEAQ (reference sequence). This CDR3 is 14 amino acids long. CDR3 in amino acids: CASSQGWGNEKLFF. CDR3 coding DNA: TGTGCCAGCAGCCAGGGATGGGGGAATGAAAAACTGTTTTTT.

The rearrangement joins TRBV2 to TRBJ2-1, with TRBD1 matching 7 bases. V shed 4 bases, J shed 13 bases, and the junction held 7 bases outside the gene matches. This CDR3 has 12 residues. CDR1 and CDR2 (germline): SNHLY, FYNNEI. CDR3 sequence (DNA): TGTGCCAGCAGTGGTGAAGGGGGCGATCAGTTCTTC. Protein sequence: CASSGEGGDQFF.

The chain uses TRBV7-9 and TRBJ1-5, with D maybe TRBD1 (6 bases). The CDR3 loop spans 13 amino acids. V lost 5 bases, J lost 5 bases, and 10 bases lay in between. Germline assignment: CDR1 SEHNR and CDR2 FQNEAQ (reference sequence). CDR3 DNA sequence: TGTGCCAGCAGCCAACAGGGTGATCAGCCCCAGCATTTT. Protein sequence: CASSQQGDQPQHF.

This chain joins TRBV15 and TRBJ1-1; maybe TRBD1 (5 bases). V dropped 4 bases and J dropped 2 bases, with 17 bases sitting between them. This CDR3 has 16 amino acids. Germline lookup yields CDR1 LNHNV and CDR2 YYDKDF (reference sequence). The CDR3 region has the DNA TGTGCCACCAGCAACCTTCCCCCGGGACTTAACACTGAAGCTTTCTTT. Its protein product is CATSNLPPGLNTEAFF.

This chain links TRBV28 with TRBJ2-3, with a tentative D call TRBD2 (6 bases). Looked up from germline, CDR1 is MDHEN and CDR2 is SYDVKM. This CDR3 is built from 16 residues. Trimming cost V 7 bases and J 0 bases, with 17 bases left between them. Written as DNA, the CDR3 is TGTGCCAGCACCCCGTGGAGGGCCGGTAGCACAGATACGCAGTATTTT. Its translation: CASTPWRAGSTDTQYF.

This clone was recorded a few times. The CDR3 here is CASGRGGGPTGELFF. The CDR3 DNA is TGCGCCAGCGGCCGTGGGGGAGGACCCACCGGGGAGCTGTTTTTT. The J gene is TRBJ2-2, the V gene TRBV5-1; D perhaps matches TRBD2 (6 bases). Germline CDR1 is SGHRS and CDR2 is YFSETQ. With 7 bases removed from V and 4 bases from J, the gap between germline ends came to 17 bases. The CDR3 spans 15 residues.

The V call is TRBV5-8, the J call TRBJ2-1; TRBD1 might be the D (6 bases). V gave up 5 bases and J gave up 4 bases, with 16 bases separating them. Germline V lookup: CDR1 SGHTS, CDR2 YDEGEE. CDR3 size: 15 residues. The CDR3 loop reads CASSQGTTRYNEQFF. CDR3 bases: TGTGCCAGCAGTCAGGGGACCACGAGGTACAATGAGCAGTTCTTC.

This chain connects TRBV2 to TRBJ1-5; 7 nucleotides match TRBD1. This CDR3 is 14 amino acids long. Trimming took 5 bases from V and 7 from J; bases not matched to a gene: 8. The germline gives CDR1 SNHLY, CDR2 FYNNEI. CDR3 region: CASSTQGMGQPQHF. The CDR3 DNA sequence: TGTGCCAGCAGTACACAGGGGATGGGCCAGCCCCAGCATTTT. Full variable domain (outside the CDR3, taken from reference TRBV2 and TRBJ1-5): EPEVTQTPSHQVTQMGQEVILRCVPISNHLYFYWYRQILGQKVEFLVSFYNNEISEKSEIFDDQFSVERPDGSNFTLKIRSTKLEDSAMYFCASSTQGMGQPQHFGDGTRLSIL.

The chain links TRBV2 to TRBJ1-5; D gene ambiguous. Germline assignment: CDR1 SNHLY and CDR2 FYNNEI. Trimming removed 3 bases at V and 7 bases at J, with 16 bases between. The CDR3 runs 15 residues. DNA of the CDR3: TGTGCCAGCAGTGATAAGGGTTTTGGTGCGCAGCCCCAGCATTTT. Its translation is CASSDKGFGAQPQHF.

The chain joins TRBV2 to TRBJ2-4, with 8 bases identical to TRBD1. This CDR3 region has 16 residues. In germline, CDR1 is SNHLY, CDR2 FYNNEI. The V and J ends lost 4 bases and 1 base, in that order; junction bases with no gene match: 6. The chain's CDR3 is CASSADRGSAKNIQYF. The CDR3 DNA reads TGTGCCAGCAGTGCTGACAGGGGTTCGGCCAAAAACATTCAGTACTTC.

The V gene is TRBV19, the J gene TRBJ2-2; either TRBD1 or TRBD2 may supply D (6 bases each). Germline V CDR1 and CDR2: LNHDA, SQIVND (reference sequence). The CDR3 runs 15 residues. With 5 bases removed from V and 5 bases from J, the gap between germline ends came to 15 bases. The CDR3 loop is CASSSGAQGTGELFF. DNA for the CDR3: TGTGCCAGTAGTTCGGGGGCGCAAGGTACCGGGGAGCTGTTTTTT.

The V gene is TRBV28, the J gene TRBJ2-7; possibly TRBD1 or TRBD2 for D (6 bases each). This CDR3 has 15 residues. Trimming stripped 1 base from V and 0 bases from J, with 10 bases between. From germline, CDR1 is MDHEN and CDR2 SYDVKM. The CDR3 DNA follows: TGTGCCAGCAGTTTATTTGGGGGGCGCTCCTACGAGCAGTACTTC. Amino acid sequence: CASSLFGGRSYEQYF.

The chain is built from TRBV14 and TRBJ1-1, with D possibly matching TRBD1 (5 bases). With 0 bases removed from V and 4 bases from J, the gap between germline ends came to 15 bases. This CDR3 is built from 16 residues. Germline V gene lookup returns CDR1 SGHDN and CDR2 FVKESK. CDR3 nucleotide sequence: TGTGCCAGCAGCCAAGATGGAAGGTCGGGGGGCACTGAAGCTTTCTTT. It yields the protein CASSQDGRSGGTEAFF.